The 12 T cell receptor beta chains in this list originate from one sample, sequenced in a study of shared clonotypes between healthy human individuals. TCRdb keeps only in-frame clones here, not all; method: immunoSEQ multiplex PCR. The data hold about 980,000 clones, with about 80% observed a single time. Sequencing input: memory CD4+ T cells sorted from blood. Subset noted: CD45RA-negative fraction. The receptor set was obtained from a man between 18 and 35 years old in good health.

The chain couples TRBV5-6 to TRBJ2-3; 16 nucleotides line up with TRBD2. The V gene end was trimmed by 4 bases and the J gene end by 4 bases; junction bases not matched to a gene: 6. Per the germline V gene, CDR1 is SGHDT and CDR2 is YYEEEE. There are 17 residues in the CDR3. The CDR3 region has the DNA TGTGCCAGCAGCCCGGGACTAGCGGGGGGGCTGGCAGATACGCAGTATTTT. This encodes CASSPGLAGGLADTQYF. The complete variable domain, with remaining parts taken from reference TRBV5-6 and TRBJ2-3, reads DAGVTQSPTHLIKTRGQQVTLRCSPKSGHDTVSWYQQALGQGPQFIFQYYEEEERQRGNFPDRFSGHQFPNYSSELNVNALLLGDSALYLCASSPGLAGGLADTQYFGPGTRLTVL.

The rearrangement links TRBV9 to TRBJ2-2; D might be TRBD2 (5 bases). This CDR3 has 14 residues. V shed 4 bases and J shed 6 bases, with 13 bases lying between them. Germline CDR1 is SGDLS and CDR2 is YYNGEE. This CDR3 reads CASSPREAAGELFF. In DNA, the CDR3 is TGTGCCAGCAGCCCCCGAGAAGCGGCCGGGGAGCTGTTTTTT.

The chain links TRBV2 to TRBJ2-1; 10 bases are a match to TRBD1. The germline gives CDR1 SNHLY, CDR2 FYNNEI. Trimming removed 4 bases from V and 8 bases from J; junction bases left unmatched: 5. The CDR3 consists of 14 residues. For the CDR3, the DNA is TGTGCCAGCAGTGGGGACAGGGGCAGCTATGAGCAGTTCTTC. It encodes CASSGDRGSYEQFF.

The CDR3 DNA reads as TGTGCCAGCTCACGAAGCGGTGCCACAGATACGCAGTATTTT. This codes for CASSRSGATDTQYF. The chain carries TRBV18 and TRBJ2-3; TRBD2 is a possible D gene (5 bases). This CDR3 is 14 amino acids long. Germline lookup yields CDR1 KGHSH and CDR2 LQKENI. With 4 bases removed from V and 2 bases from J, the gap between germline ends came to 10 bases.

This chain links TRBV18 with TRBJ1-3, with TRBD1 matching over 8 bases. Germline V gene data show CDR1 as KGHSH and CDR2 as LQKENI. The CDR3 extends over 15 amino acids. Trimming removed 3 bases from V and 3 bases from J; junction bases left unmatched: 4. The CDR3 region has the DNA TGTGCCAGCTCACCCTCGACAGGGGTTGGAAACACCATATATTTT. Protein product: CASSPSTGVGNTIYF.

The chain links TRBV6-1 to TRBJ2-3; D is possibly TRBD2 (5 bases). The CDR3 totals 13 residues. The V end was cut by 7 bases, the J end by 2 bases, with 10 bases between. CDR1 MNHNS and CDR2 SASEGT come from the germline V gene. CDR3 DNA: TGTGCCAGCAATGAGCGGTTCACAGATACGCAGTATTTT. The encoded protein is CASNERFTDTQYF.

This clone has just one count. The V and J genes are TRBV6-6 and TRBJ1-2; 11 nucleotides line up with TRBD1. The CDR3 loop spans 15 amino acids. In germline, CDR1 is MNHNY, CDR2 SVGAGI (reference sequence). The ends lost 5 bases at V and 4 bases at J; junction bases unmatched: 6. CDR3 DNA: TGTGCCAGCAGTCTTGGACAGGGGGCTGGCTATGGCTACACCTTC. Protein product: CASSLGQGAGYGYTF.

This sequence joins TRBV29-1 and TRBJ1-4; D is unclear. This CDR3 comprises 13 residues. CDR1 is SQVTM, CDR2 ANQGSEA, per germline. The V end was cut by 5 bases, the J end by 7 bases, with 14 bases between. The DNA for the CDR3 is TGCAGCGTTCGGCTTACCTTGGGTGAAAAACTGTTTTTT. This gives the protein CSVRLTLGEKLFF.

The V and J genes are TRBV6-5 and TRBJ1-2, with D tentatively TRBD1 (5 bases). Trimming shortened V by 5 bases and J by 7 bases, and 20 bases separated the two germline ends. The V gene's germline CDR1 is MNHEY and CDR2 SVGAGI. The CDR3 has 15 amino acids. Here the CDR3 DNA reads TGTGCCAGCAGTAACCGGGACGCGGGAAGTGCTGGCTACACCTTC. It yields the protein CASSNRDAGSAGYTF.

This chain connects TRBV20-1 to TRBJ2-5; no firm D call. Trimming shortened V by 0 bases and J by 8 bases, and 7 bases separated the two germline ends. Germline V lookup: CDR1 DFQATT, CDR2 SNEGSKA (reference sequence). This CDR3 contains 11 residues. The CDR3, as DNA: TGCAGTGCTAGAGATTTCCCAACCCAGTACTTC. Its protein product is CSARDFPTQYF.

The chain carries TRBV2 and TRBJ2-7; D perhaps matches TRBD2 (5 bases). V was cut by 6 bases and J by 0 bases, with 15 bases left in between. Germline V gene sequence: CDR1 SNHLY, CDR2 FYNNEI. The CDR3 length is 15 residues. The CDR3: CASRKEGLISYEQYF. CDR3 nucleotide sequence: TGTGCCAGCAGAAAAGAAGGACTCATCTCCTACGAGCAGTACTTC.

The rearrangement uses TRBV29-1 and TRBJ2-1; D may be TRBD1 (6 bases). In germline, CDR1 is SQVTM, CDR2 ANQGSEA. The V gene lost 7 bases and the J gene lost 4 bases, with 14 bases spanning the gap. The CDR3 is made up of 13 amino acids. CDR3 DNA: TGCAGCGGATGCAACAGGGCGTACAATGAGCAGTTCTTC. This sequence encodes CSGCNRAYNEQFF.